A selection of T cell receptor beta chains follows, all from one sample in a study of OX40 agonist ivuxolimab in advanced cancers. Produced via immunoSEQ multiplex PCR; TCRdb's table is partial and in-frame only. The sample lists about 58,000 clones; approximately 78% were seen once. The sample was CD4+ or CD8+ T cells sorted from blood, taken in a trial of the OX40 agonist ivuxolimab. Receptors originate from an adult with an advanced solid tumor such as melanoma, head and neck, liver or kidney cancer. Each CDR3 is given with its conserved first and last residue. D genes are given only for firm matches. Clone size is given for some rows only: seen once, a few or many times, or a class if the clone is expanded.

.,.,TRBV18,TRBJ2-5,CASSPIGQETQYF,TGTGCCAGCTCACCAATAGGGCAAGAGACCCAGTACTTC
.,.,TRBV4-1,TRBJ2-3,CASSHQHSRTDTQYF,TGCGCCAGCAGCCACCAGCACAGCAGGACAGATACGCAGTATTTT
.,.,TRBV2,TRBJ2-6,CASKPGLSSGANVLTF,TGTGCCAGTAAGCCGGGACTCAGCTCTGGGGCCAACGTCCTGACTTTC
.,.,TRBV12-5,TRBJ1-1,CASGLGANTEAFF,TGTGCTAGTGGTTTGGGAGCGAACACTGAAGCTTTCTTT
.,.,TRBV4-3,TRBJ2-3,CASSPLYSALKGSTDTQYF,TGCGCCAGCAGCCCCCTATACTCCGCATTAAAGGGGAGCACAGATACGCAGTATTTT
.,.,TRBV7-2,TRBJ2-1,CASSLGSYTHEQFF,TGTGCCAGCAGCTTAGGGTCATATACCCATGAGCAGTTCTTC
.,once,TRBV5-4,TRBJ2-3,CASSLATSFPRTDTQYF,TGTGCCAGCAGCTTGGCAACTAGTTTTCCACGCACAGATACGCAGTATTTT
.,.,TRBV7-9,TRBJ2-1,CASSLGTYNEQFF,TGTGCCAGCAGCTTAGGGACTTACAATGAGCAGTTCTTC
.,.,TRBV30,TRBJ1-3,CAWSTRGSGNTIYF,TGTGCCTGGAGTACGAGGGGCTCTGGAAACACCATATATTTT
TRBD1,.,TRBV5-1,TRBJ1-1,CASSYTGVVSTEAFF,TGCGCCAGCAGCTACACAGGGGTGGTGAGCACTGAAGCTTTCTTT
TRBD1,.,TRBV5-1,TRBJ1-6,CASSQGQGDGPLHF,TGCGCCAGCAGCCAAGGACAGGGGGACGGGCCCCTCCACTTT
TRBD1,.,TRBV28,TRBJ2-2,CASSSHPGQGALRGNTGELFF,TGTGCCAGCAGTTCTCATCCGGGACAGGGGGCTTTGCGGGGTAACACCGGGGAGCTGTTTTTT
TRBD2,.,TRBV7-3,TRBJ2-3,CASSLLGLAEDTQYF,TGTGCCAGCAGCTTACTGGGACTAGCGGAAGATACGCAGTATTTT
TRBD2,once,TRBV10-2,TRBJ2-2,CASSELGTSGRLRFIGELFF,TGCGCCAGCAGTGAGCTGGGGACTAGCGGGAGGCTTCGGTTTATCGGGGAGCTGTTTTTT
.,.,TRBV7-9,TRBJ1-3,CASSSGGNTIYF,TGTGCCAGCAGCTCAGGAGGAAACACCATATATTTT
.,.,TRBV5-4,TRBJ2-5,CASSSLAAQETQYF,TGTGCCAGCAGCTCCTTAGCGGCCCAAGAGACCCAGTACTTC
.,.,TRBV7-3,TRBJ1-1,CASSLYPNTEAFF,TGTGCCAGCAGCTTATACCCGAACACTGAAGCTTTCTTT
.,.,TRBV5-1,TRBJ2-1,CASSLGDGYNEQFF,TGCGCCAGCAGCTTGGGGGACGGTTACAATGAGCAGTTCTTC
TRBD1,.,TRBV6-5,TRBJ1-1,CASSKDRGRAEAFF,TGTGCCAGCAGCAAGGACAGGGGGAGGGCTGAAGCTTTCTTT
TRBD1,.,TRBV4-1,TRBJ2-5,CASSRDRGQETQYF,TGCGCCAGCAGCCGGGACAGGGGTCAAGAGACCCAGTACTTC
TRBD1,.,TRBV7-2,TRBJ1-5,CASSSQGDQPQHF,TGTGCCAGCAGCTCGCAGGGGGATCAGCCCCAGCATTTT
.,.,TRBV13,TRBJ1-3,CASSFSPLGNTIYF,TGTGCCAGCAGCTTCAGCCCGTTAGGAAACACCATATATTTT
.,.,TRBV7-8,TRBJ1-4,CASSLVRDRPNEKLFF,TGTGCCAGCAGCTTAGTTAGAGACAGGCCCAATGAAAAACTGTTTTTT
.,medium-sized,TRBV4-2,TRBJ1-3,CASSPFDSSGNTIYF,TGTGCCAGCAGTCCCTTCGATAGCTCTGGAAACACCATATATTTT
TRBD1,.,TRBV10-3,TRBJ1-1,CAISGLTGEESVNTEAFF,TGTGCCATCAGTGGCTTGACAGGGGAAGAGTCCGTGAACACTGAAGCTTTCTTT
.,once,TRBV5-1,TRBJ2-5,CASSFAPAGQGETQYF,TGCGCCAGCAGCTTTGCCCCCGCGGGGCAGGGGGAGACCCAGTACTTC
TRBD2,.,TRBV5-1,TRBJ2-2,CASSSTTGTSGNTGELFF,TGCGCCAGCAGCTCGACAACGGGGACTAGCGGGAACACCGGGGAGCTGTTTTTT
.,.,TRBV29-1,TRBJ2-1,CSVRQVGTYNEQFF,TGCAGCGTCCGACAGGTGGGGACCTACAATGAGCAGTTCTTC
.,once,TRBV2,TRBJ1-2,CASSEARGGLQDGYTF,TGTGCCAGCAGTGAAGCTCGAGGGGGATTACAGGATGGCTACACCTTC
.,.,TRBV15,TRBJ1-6,CATSSGLVGTVNSPLHF,TGTGCCACCAGCAGCGGACTTGTGGGGACGGTTAATTCACCCCTCCACTTT
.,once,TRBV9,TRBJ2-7,CASSARGDPSSYEQYF,TGTGCCAGCAGCGCAAGGGGAGACCCCTCTTCCTACGAGCAGTACTTC
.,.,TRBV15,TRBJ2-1,CATSRDLAGEQFF,TGTGCCACCAGCAGAGATCTGGCGGGTGAGCAGTTCTTC
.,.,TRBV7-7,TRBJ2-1,CASSPSFPVNEQFF,TGTGCTAGCAGCCCAAGTTTCCCTGTGAATGAGCAGTTCTTC
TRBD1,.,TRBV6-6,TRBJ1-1,CASSSPSGKGGTEAFF,TGTGCCAGCAGTTCCCCTAGCGGCAAAGGGGGCACCGAAGCTTTCTTT
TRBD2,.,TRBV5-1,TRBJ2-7,CASSLVDSGTLSYEQYF,TGCGCCAGCAGCTTGGTAGATAGCGGGACTCTCTCCTACGAGCAGTACTTC
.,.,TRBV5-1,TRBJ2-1,CASSFGLVPLNEQFF,TGCGCCAGCAGCTTCGGGCTAGTCCCTTTAAATGAGCAGTTCTTC
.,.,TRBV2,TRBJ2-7,CASSEVRTSYEQYF,TGTGCCAGCAGTGAAGTCCGGACCTCCTACGAGCAGTACTTC
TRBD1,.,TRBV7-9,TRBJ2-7,CASSFPPGQGLWEQYF,TGTGCCAGCAGCTTTCCCCCGGGACAGGGGTTGTGGGAGCAGTACTTC
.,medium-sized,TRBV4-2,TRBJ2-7,CASSQDGALGGSEQYF,TGTGCCAGCAGCCAAGATGGGGCTCTAGGGGGGAGCGAGCAGTACTTC
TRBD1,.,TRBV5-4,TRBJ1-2,CASSLSGTGYGYTF,TGTGCCAGCAGCTTGAGCGGGACAGGCTATGGCTACACCTTC
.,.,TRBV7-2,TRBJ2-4,CASSLLGDIQYF,TGTGCCAGCAGCTTACTGGGAGACATTCAGTACTTC
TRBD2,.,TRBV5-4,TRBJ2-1,CASSLGGLAGGLANEQFF,TGTGCCAGCAGCTTGGGGGGACTAGCGGGCGGGTTAGCCAATGAGCAGTTCTTC
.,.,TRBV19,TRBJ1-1,CASRVRDEAFF,TGTGCCAGCAGGGTTAGAGATGAAGCTTTCTTT
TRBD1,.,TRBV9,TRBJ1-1,CASSSRGTLSTEAFF,TGTGCCAGCAGTTCCAGGGGGACCCTGAGCACTGAAGCTTTCTTT
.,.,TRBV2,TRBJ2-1,CASSDSSEPRSYNEQFF,TGTGCCAGCAGTGATTCTAGCGAACCACGCTCCTACAATGAGCAGTTCTTC
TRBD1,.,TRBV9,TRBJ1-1,CASSVAPEDRGVSEAFF,TGTGCCAGCAGCGTAGCCCCGGAGGACAGGGGAGTTTCTGAAGCTTTCTTT
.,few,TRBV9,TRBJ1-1,CASSVGAGDTEAFF,TGTGCCAGCAGCGTAGGGGCTGGGGACACTGAAGCTTTCTTT
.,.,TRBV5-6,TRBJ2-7,CASSLAGSYEQYF,TGTGCCAGCAGCTTGGCGGGATCCTACGAGCAGTACTTC
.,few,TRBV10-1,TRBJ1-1,CASSLGRNTEAFF,TGCGCCAGCAGTCTGGGAAGGAACACTGAAGCTTTCTTT
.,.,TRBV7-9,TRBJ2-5,CASSQSDGQETQYF,TGTGCCAGCAGCCAATCGGACGGACAAGAGACCCAGTACTTC
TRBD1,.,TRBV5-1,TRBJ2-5,CASSLGNTGQLETQYF,TGCGCCAGCAGCTTGGGCAATACGGGACAGCTAGAGACCCAGTACTTC
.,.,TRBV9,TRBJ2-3,CASSVMDLSADTQYF,TGTGCCAGCAGCGTAATGGACCTATCGGCGGATACGCAGTATTTT
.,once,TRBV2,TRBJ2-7,CASSERGEPSYEQYF,TGTGCCAGCAGTGAAAGGGGGGAGCCATCCTACGAGCAGTACTTC
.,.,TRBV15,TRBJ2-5,CATSRTVEETQYF,TGTGCCACCAGCAGAACAGTGGAAGAGACCCAGTACTTC
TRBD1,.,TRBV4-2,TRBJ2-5,CASSRDRDETQYF,TGTGCCAGCAGCCGGGACAGGGATGAGACCCAGTACTTC
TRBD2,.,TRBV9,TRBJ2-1,CASSGYSGGRALNEQFF,TGTGCCAGTAGCGGGTACTCTGGCGGGAGGGCCCTGAATGAGCAGTTCTTC
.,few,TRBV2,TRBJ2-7,CASRQAYEQYF,TGTGCCAGCAGGCAGGCCTACGAGCAGTACTTC
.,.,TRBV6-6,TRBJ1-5,CASSPPPGASNQPQHF,TGTGCCAGCAGTCCACCCCCGGGGGCGAGCAATCAGCCCCAGCATTTT
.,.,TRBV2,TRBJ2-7,CASTLTVAYEQYF,TGTGCCAGCACTTTGACAGTAGCCTACGAGCAGTACTTC
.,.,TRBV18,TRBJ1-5,CASSPGLGNQPQHF,TGTGCCAGCTCACCAGGGTTAGGCAATCAGCCCCAGCATTTT